This TCR beta chain appears in the sequencing data of a study of T cell repertoires in cytomegalovirus infection. Study context: Signatures in public TCR beta sequences pointed to both CMV infection and matching HLA type.

TCRdb fed the reads into MiXCR, producing one record per CDR3 protein. The table shows approximately 180,000 distinct CDR3 sequences, with about 18% occurring only once. Trimming took 5 bases from V and 4 from J, leaving 18 bases between them. The CDR3 covers 16 residues. Germline V gene lookup returns CDR1 SGHVS and CDR2 FNYEAQ. This clonotype was seen a handful of times. Its antigen is currently unknown. Study-level points and caveats: Dominating the ex vivo response were HLA-C-restricted CMV-specific TCR beta clonotypes. The study identified carriers of CMV plus the relevant HLA from cumulative public TCR beta family frequency.

V is TRBV7-6 and J is TRBJ1-5; D gene uncertain. This receptor was taken from a human donor in good health (CMV status not recorded). Some clones in this sample may be carry-over from other donors' samples. Sequences were obtained from CD8+ T cells from PBMCs. CDR3 region: CASSLRSGSSNQPQHF. CDR3 nucleotides: TGTGCCAGCAGCCTAAGATCGGGGTCTTCAAATCAGCCCCAGCATTTT. Together with reference TRBV7-6 and TRBJ1-5, the CDR3 gives the full variable domain: GAGVSQSPRYKVTKRGQDVALRCDPISGHVSLYWYRQALGQGPEFLTYFNYEAQQDKSGLPNDRFSAERPEGSISTLTIQRTEQRDSAMYRCASSLRSGSSNQPQHFGDGTRLSIL.